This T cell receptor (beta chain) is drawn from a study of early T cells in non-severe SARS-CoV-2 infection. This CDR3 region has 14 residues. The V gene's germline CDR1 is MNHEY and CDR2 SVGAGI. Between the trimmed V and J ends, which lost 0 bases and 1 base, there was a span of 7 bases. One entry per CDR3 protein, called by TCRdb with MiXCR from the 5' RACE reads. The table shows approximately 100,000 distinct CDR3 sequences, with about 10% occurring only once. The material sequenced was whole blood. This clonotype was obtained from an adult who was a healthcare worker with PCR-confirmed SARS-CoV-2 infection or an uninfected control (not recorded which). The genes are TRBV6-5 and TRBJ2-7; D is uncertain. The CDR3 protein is CASSYSADSYEQYF. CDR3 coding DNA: TGTGCCAGCAGTTACTCTGCAGATTCCTACGAGCAGTACTTC.